Listed here are 14 T cell receptor beta chains from one sample, sequenced in a study of OX40 agonist ivuxolimab in advanced cancers. The method was immunoSEQ multiplex PCR; TCRdb's version includes in-frame clones alone and lacks a portion of them. Altogether around 65,000 clones are present, approximately 80% being singletons, with the ten largest covering around 2%. The input for sequencing was CD4+ or CD8+ T cells sorted from blood, taken in a trial of the OX40 agonist ivuxolimab. Receptor source: an adult with an advanced solid tumor such as melanoma, head and neck, liver or kidney cancer.

This sequence joins TRBV19 and TRBJ1-2; D might be TRBD1 (6 bases). Germline values: CDR1 LNHDA, CDR2 SQIVND (reference sequence). The CDR3 extends over 13 amino acids. V was trimmed by 8 bases and J by 1 base, leaving 11 bases between them. CDR3 amino acids: CASSAGVNYGYTF. The CDR3 DNA follows: TGTGCCAGTTCCGCAGGGGTTAACTATGGCTACACCTTC.

This clone has just a few counts. The CDR3 spells CASSITGISSNQPQHF. In DNA, the CDR3 is TGTGCCAGTAGTATTACGGGAATCAGCAGCAATCAGCCCCAGCATTTT. V and J are TRBV19 and TRBJ1-5; the D is unclear. CDR3 length: 16 residues. The V end was cut by 3 bases, the J end by 1 base, with 13 bases between. Germline V gene lookup returns CDR1 LNHDA and CDR2 SQIVND (reference sequence).

In its sample, this clone was seen once. The CDR3 DNA reads TGTGCCAGCTTTAACGCTATCTCCTACGAGCAGTACTTC. Translated, it gives CASFNAISYEQYF. The rearrangement joins TRBV28 to TRBJ2-5, with D hard to call. Near its end, the DNA agrees better with TRBJ2-7, so the J call may be wrong. The germline gives CDR1 MDHEN, CDR2 SYDVKM. The CDR3 covers 13 residues.

The chain carries TRBV6-1 and TRBJ1-2; D ambiguous. V was pared by 11 bases and J by 1 base, with 20 bases between. The germline CDR1 and CDR2 sequences are MNHNS and SASEGT. The CDR3 extends over 15 amino acids. This CDR3 reads CASKMGAGLNYGYTF. Here the CDR3 DNA reads TGTGCCTCAAAGATGGGTGCAGGACTTAACTATGGCTACACCTTC.

Only a few counts were recorded for this clone. This sequence joins TRBV6-1 and TRBJ1-6; possible D gene TRBD1, 5 bases. The CDR3 has 14 amino acids. Trimming removed 3 bases from V and 7 bases from J, with 10 bases in between. The germline V gene encodes CDR1 MNHNS and CDR2 SASEGT. The CDR3 sequence: CASSEGVRNSPLHF. Written as DNA, the CDR3 is TGTGCCAGCAGTGAGGGGGTGAGGAATTCACCCCTCCACTTT.

The J gene is TRBJ2-3, the V gene TRBV10-3, with 11 bases aligning to TRBD1. The germline CDR1 and CDR2 sequences are ENHRY and SYGVKD. There are 15 residues in the CDR3. V lost 9 bases and J lost 0; bases outside the gene matches: 5. CDR3 residues: CAMGQGDTSTDTQYF. The CDR3 region has the DNA TGTGCCATGGGACAGGGGGATACTAGCACAGATACGCAGTATTTT.

This clone was seen a handful of times. V is TRBV25-1 and J is TRBJ2-2; 12 bases match TRBD2. The CDR3 consists of 15 residues. Unmatched junction bases numbered 2, after V lost 5 bases and J lost 4 bases. The germline CDR1 and CDR2 sequences are MGHDK and SYGVNS. As DNA, the CDR3 is TGTGCCAGCAGTCCTAGCGGGAGGGGCACCGGGGAGCTGTTTTTT. It encodes CASSPSGRGTGELFF. Looking up the rest from reference TRBV25-1 and TRBJ2-2 gives the full variable domain: EADIYQTPRYLVIGTGKKITLECSQTMGHDKMYWYQQDPGMELHLIHYSYGVNSTEKGDLSSESTVSRIRTEHFPLTLESARPSHTSQYLCASSPSGRGTGELFFGEGSRLTVL.

This clone was counted only a few times. The chain combines TRBV7-6 with TRBJ2-7; D gene ambiguous. Deletions cut 1 base from V and 1 base from J, with 8 bases between. The CDR3 has 14 residues. From germline, CDR1 is SGHVS and CDR2 FNYEAQ. The DNA for the CDR3 is TGTGCCAGCAGCTTAGACAGAGCATCCTACGAGCAGTACTTC. The encoded protein is CASSLDRASYEQYF.

V and J are TRBV7-2 and TRBJ2-2, with D perhaps given as TRBD1 or TRBD2 (5 bases each). The CDR3 is made up of 16 amino acids. Germline V lookup: CDR1 SGHTA, CDR2 FQGNSA. The V end lost 2 bases, the J end lost 1 base, and 11 bases lay between the germline ends. CDR3 nucleotides: TGTGCCAGCAGCTTACGAGGGGTCGGGAACACCGGGGAGCTGTTTTTT. Translating gives CASSLRGVGNTGELFF.

CDR3 DNA sequence: TGTGCCATCAGTACCGGGACAGGAGGATCACCCCTCCACTTT. Its protein product is CAISTGTGGSPLHF. The J gene is TRBJ1-6, the V gene TRBV10-3; 8 nucleotides agree with TRBD1. The CDR3 is 14 residues long. V was clipped by 5 bases and J by 10 bases; unmatched bases: 7. The V gene's germline CDR1 is ENHRY and CDR2 SYGVKD.

The J gene is TRBJ1-2, the V gene TRBV30, with D unresolved. The germline V gene has CDR1 GTSNPN and CDR2 SVGIG (reference sequence). The CDR3 totals 17 residues. The V gene lost 3 bases and the J gene lost 0 bases, with 20 bases spanning the gap. The DNA for the CDR3 is TGTGCCTGGAGACCCGGTCGCGGCCTTTTAGCTAACTATGGCTACACCTTC. It yields the protein CAWRPGRGLLANYGYTF.

The CDR3 sequence: CASSFLDRGPAEAFF. The DNA for the CDR3 is TGTGCCAGCAGTTTCCTGGACAGGGGGCCCGCTGAAGCTTTCTTT. The chain uses TRBV27 and TRBJ1-1, with 11 bases aligning to TRBD1. CDR3 length equals 15 residues. The germline gives CDR1 MNHEY, CDR2 SMNVEV (reference sequence). V dropped 3 bases and J dropped 6; count of bases not matched to a gene: 6.

The V and J genes are TRBV11-2 and TRBJ1-2, with a weak D call TRBD1 (5 bases). Trimming removed 3 bases from V and 7 bases from J, with 15 bases in between. This CDR3 is 14 amino acids long. Germline CDR1 is SGHAT and CDR2 is FQNNGV. The chain's CDR3 is CASSFRDSQGGYTF. The CDR3 coding sequence is TGTGCCAGCAGCTTCCGGGACTCCCAAGGTGGCTACACCTTC.

This clone was seen only once. V usage is TRBV27 and J usage is TRBJ2-7; D is uncertain. Germline V gene data show CDR1 as MNHEY and CDR2 as SMNVEV (reference sequence). V was pared by 6 bases and J by 3 bases, with 3 bases between. There are 10 residues in the CDR3. The CDR3 DNA reads TGTGCCAGCAGCGACTACGAGCAGTACTTC. Translating it yields CASSDYEQYF.